Listed below are T cell receptor beta chains from one sample, sequenced in a study of response to subunit inactivated influenza vaccine. Each CDR3 protein is one row after TCRdb ran MiXCR on the RT-PCR reads. The data show more than 250,000 distinct CDR3 sequences, 20% to 25% seen once. The source material was PBMCs from blood, sampled approximately 20 months after vaccination. The receptors derive from a man between 50 and 70 years old who received an inactivated influenza vaccine. The CDR3 runs from the conserved cysteine through the conserved F or W. Each record gives: V gene, clone size, D gene, J gene, CDR3 DNA, CDR3 protein. The D gene is left open where the match is weak. Clone size is not always given. Where it is, it says once, few, many or a class for expanded clones.

V gene: TRBV4-3; clone size: few; D gene: TRBD1; J gene: TRBJ1-2; CDR3 DNA: TGCGCCAGCAGCCCCGGGACAGGGGATGGCTACACCTTC; CDR3 protein: CASSPGTGDGYTF
V gene: TRBV3-1; clone size: .; D gene: .; J gene: TRBJ2-1; CDR3 DNA: TGTGCCAGCAGCCAAGATCAGCCCCACCCTGGCGATGAGCAGTTCTTC; CDR3 protein: CASSQDQPHPGDEQFF
V gene: TRBV27; clone size: few; D gene: .; J gene: TRBJ1-4; CDR3 DNA: TGTGCCAGCAGTTTAACGGGACGGGTTAATGAAAAACTGTTTTTT; CDR3 protein: CASSLTGRVNEKLFF
V gene: TRBV5-1; clone size: few; D gene: .; J gene: TRBJ1-4; CDR3 DNA: TGCGCCAGCAGCTTGGGGCCCGGTGAAAAACTGTTTTTT; CDR3 protein: CASSLGPGEKLFF
V gene: TRBV7-6; clone size: .; D gene: .; J gene: TRBJ1-5; CDR3 DNA: TGTGCCAGCAGCTTAGGTAAAGGTTCAAGACAGCCCCAGCATTTT; CDR3 protein: CASSLGKGSRQPQHF
V gene: TRBV7-8; clone size: .; D gene: TRBD2; J gene: TRBJ2-5; CDR3 DNA: TGTGCCAGCAGTACTAGCGGGGAAGAGACCCAGTACTTC; CDR3 protein: CASSTSGEETQYF
V gene: TRBV12-3/TRBV12-4; clone size: many; D gene: .; J gene: TRBJ1-5; CDR3 DNA: TGTGCCAGCAGCGATAGCAATCAGCCCCAGCATTTT; CDR3 protein: CASSDSNQPQHF
V gene: TRBV29-1; clone size: .; D gene: .; J gene: TRBJ2-3; CDR3 DNA: TGCAGCGTGTGGGGGCAGGGTGGTGGAGATACGCAGTATTTT; CDR3 protein: CSVWGQGGGDTQYF
V gene: TRBV19; clone size: .; D gene: TRBD1; J gene: TRBJ2-2; CDR3 DNA: TGTGCCAGCCGCGACAGGGGGCACACCGGGGAGCTGTTTTTT; CDR3 protein: CASRDRGHTGELFF
V gene: TRBV29-1; clone size: many; D gene: .; J gene: TRBJ1-1; CDR3 DNA: TGCAGCGTCCGCCGGCAGGGGCGAAACACTGAAGCTTTCTTT; CDR3 protein: CSVRRQGRNTEAFF
V gene: TRBV6-2/TRBV6-3; clone size: few; D gene: .; J gene: TRBJ1-2; CDR3 DNA: TGTGCCAGCAGTTACTCGTCCGGGGTCCTGGGCTACACCTTC; CDR3 protein: CASSYSSGVLGYTF
V gene: TRBV6-1; clone size: few; D gene: .; J gene: TRBJ2-5; CDR3 DNA: TGTGCCAGCACCGAACTAGGCACGGAGACCCAGTACTTC; CDR3 protein: CASTELGTETQYF
V gene: TRBV9; clone size: .; D gene: .; J gene: TRBJ2-1; CDR3 DNA: TGTGCCAGCAGCGTAGAGTCCTTCCGGGGAAGGAATGAGCAGTTCTTC; CDR3 protein: CASSVESFRGRNEQFF
V gene: TRBV11-2; clone size: many; D gene: .; J gene: TRBJ2-5; CDR3 DNA: TGTGCCAGCAGCGCACAGCAAGAGACCCAGTACTTC; CDR3 protein: CASSAQQETQYF
V gene: TRBV11-2; clone size: .; D gene: .; J gene: TRBJ2-5; CDR3 DNA: TGTGCCAGCAGCTTATCAGGGGCCAAAGAGGCCCAGTACTTC; CDR3 protein: CASSLSGAKEAQYF
V gene: TRBV4-3; clone size: few; D gene: TRBD1; J gene: TRBJ1-4; CDR3 DNA: TGCGCCAGCAGCCAAGATCGGGGACAGGTGGTCTTT; CDR3 protein: CASSQDRGQVVF
V gene: TRBV5-5; clone size: many; D gene: .; J gene: TRBJ2-7; CDR3 DNA: TGTGCCAGCAGCTTAGCGACTACCTACGAGCAGTACTTC; CDR3 protein: CASSLATTYEQYF
V gene: TRBV10-3; clone size: .; D gene: .; J gene: TRBJ2-1; CDR3 DNA: TGTGCCATCATGGAACAGGCCTCCTCGAACAATGAGCAGTTCTTC; CDR3 protein: CAIMEQASSNNEQFF
V gene: TRBV6-1; clone size: many; D gene: TRBD1; J gene: TRBJ1-5; CDR3 DNA: TGTGCCAGCACCAGGGACAGCTATAGCAATCAGCCCCAGCATTTT; CDR3 protein: CASTRDSYSNQPQHF
V gene: TRBV4-3; clone size: .; D gene: TRBD1; J gene: TRBJ1-5; CDR3 DNA: TGCGCCGGCAGCCAAGGTACAGGGGGCCACCAGCCCCAGCATTTT; CDR3 protein: CAGSQGTGGHQPQHF
V gene: TRBV3-1; clone size: .; D gene: .; J gene: TRBJ2-1; CDR3 DNA: TGTGCCAGCAGCCAAGAGCTGGGACCGCAGTTCTTC; CDR3 protein: CASSQELGPQFF
V gene: TRBV12-3/TRBV12-4; clone size: .; D gene: TRBD1; J gene: TRBJ2-3; CDR3 DNA: TGTGCCAGCAGTCACCGGGACAGGGGAGGAGGTACGCAGTATTTT; CDR3 protein: CASSHRDRGGGTQYF
V gene: TRBV20-1; clone size: many; D gene: TRBD1; J gene: TRBJ1-6; CDR3 DNA: TGCAGTGCTGAGGACAGGGCGCTGAGCTCCTATAATTCACCCCTCCACTTT; CDR3 protein: CSAEDRALSSYNSPLHF
V gene: TRBV6-6; clone size: .; D gene: .; J gene: TRBJ1-2; CDR3 DNA: TGTGCCAGCAGTTATTTCACACTCAGAGACTACACCTTC; CDR3 protein: CASSYFTLRDYTF
V gene: TRBV12-3/TRBV12-4; clone size: .; D gene: TRBD1; J gene: TRBJ1-1; CDR3 DNA: TGTGCCAGCAGTCCCGGGGACAGGGGGAACACTGAAGCTTTCTTT; CDR3 protein: CASSPGDRGNTEAFF
V gene: TRBV10-3; clone size: many; D gene: .; J gene: TRBJ1-5; CDR3 DNA: TGTGCCATCGGGGCAGCTAATCAGCCCCAGCATTTT; CDR3 protein: CAIGAANQPQHF
V gene: TRBV20-1; clone size: few; D gene: .; J gene: TRBJ1-3; CDR3 DNA: TGCAGTGCTCCCGTGTTTGGAAACACCATATATTTT; CDR3 protein: CSAPVFGNTIYF
V gene: TRBV5-1; clone size: .; D gene: .; J gene: TRBJ1-6; CDR3 DNA: TGCGCCAGCGCTGTCGGGGGGGGTTTATCACCCCTCCACTTT; CDR3 protein: CASAVGGGLSPLHF
V gene: TRBV12-3/TRBV12-4; clone size: many; D gene: TRBD1; J gene: TRBJ1-4; CDR3 DNA: TGTGCCAGCACCCGGACAGGGGGCGGGAATGAAAAACTGTTTTTT; CDR3 protein: CASTRTGGGNEKLFF
V gene: TRBV6-5; clone size: few; D gene: .; J gene: TRBJ1-4; CDR3 DNA: TGTGCCAGCAGTTACCAGAACCCTAATGAAAAACTGTTTTTT; CDR3 protein: CASSYQNPNEKLFF
V gene: TRBV5-1; clone size: .; D gene: .; J gene: TRBJ1-4; CDR3 DNA: TGCGCCAGCAGCTTGCAGGGTAGCACTAATGAAAAACTGTTTTTT; CDR3 protein: CASSLQGSTNEKLFF
V gene: TRBV6-2/TRBV6-3; clone size: .; D gene: .; J gene: TRBJ1-1; CDR3 DNA: TGTGCCAGCAGCCGGACAGTTCTCATGAACACTGAAGCTTTCTTT; CDR3 protein: CASSRTVLMNTEAFF
V gene: TRBV2; clone size: few; D gene: .; J gene: TRBJ1-6; CDR3 DNA: TGTGCCAGCAGTGTGACAGCCTATAATTCACCCCTCCACTTT; CDR3 protein: CASSVTAYNSPLHF